This T cell receptor (beta chain) derives from a study of vaccination and CD4 T cells after COVID-19. About the study: The authors exposed cells to overlapping spike peptides derived from SARS-CoV-2, HCoV-NL63, HCoV-OC43 and HCoV-229E. Overall study results and limits: Spike mono-reactivity was shown by 304 of 307 vaccine-specific clones in convalescent patients.

This clonotype appeared a few times. Its antigen is unidentified. Sequencing of DNA taken from cultured CD4+ T cells relied on the Oncomine TCR Beta short-read assay. TCRdb re-called the PCR reads with MiXCR, one entry per CDR3 protein. The table shows about 15,000 distinct CDR3 sequences, with roughly 50% occurring only once. Trimming took 6 bases from V and 1 from J, leaving 9 bases between them. The CDR3 runs 13 residues. The germline CDR1 and CDR2 sequences are MDHEN and SYDVKM. Time point specified: late sampling 161 to 241 days after vaccination in three convalescent patients. The treatment is: approximately nine-day PBMC culture with coronavirus spike peptide pools or control peptides (ViraFEST assay).

The source was CD4+ T cells from blood, cultured in vitro, collected about 7 months after SARS-CoV-2 vaccination. This clonotype originated in a human donor who had recovered from COVID-19. V usage is TRBV28 and J usage is TRBJ2-5; perhaps TRBD2 as D (6 bases). The CDR3 bases are TGTGCCAGCAGACTACTAGCCCAAGAGACCCAGTACTTC. Encoded protein: CASRLLAQETQYF.